These 25 T cell receptor beta chains came from one sample sequenced in a study of T cells in Graves' hyperthyroidism and ophthalmopathy. The source material, RNA transcripts, was used to amplify TCR beta CDR3 regions. The HTBI primer set was used in a first-round RT-PCR of the TCR CDR3. TCRdb reanalysed the multiplex PCR reads using MiXCR and keeps one entry per CDR3 protein. The sample lists about half a million distinct CDR3 sequences, 15% to 20% occurring once. Sequenced sample: blood. Every receptor here comes from a woman under 40 with Graves' ophthalmopathy.

The chain combines TRBV24-1 with TRBJ2-1, with D possibly TRBD1 on 6 matching bases. Germline CDR1 KGHDR, CDR2 SFDVKD. There are 15 residues in the CDR3. V dropped 4 bases and J dropped 8 bases, with 17 bases sitting between them. DNA of the CDR3: TGTGCCACCAGTGACCCGGGACACCATAGGGATGAGCAGTTCTTC. Its translation is CATSDPGHHRDEQFF.

The chain has TRBV30 and TRBJ2-3; 8 nucleotides agree with TRBD1. V lost 5 bases to trimming and J lost 2 bases; unmatched junction nucleotides: 9. CDR3 length equals 15 residues. The germline V gene encodes CDR1 GTSNPN and CDR2 SVGIG (reference sequence). DNA of the CDR3: TGTGCCTGGGCAGACAGGGGACAATTCACAGATACGCAGTATTTT. It specifies CAWADRGQFTDTQYF.

This rearrangement joins TRBV18 to TRBJ2-1, with 11 bases lining up with TRBD2. CDR3 length equals 16 residues. CDR1 and CDR2 (germline): KGHSH, LQKENI. J lost 3 bases, V lost 3 bases, and 4 bases had no gene match. CDR3 amino acids: CASSPLAGGLYNEQFF. The CDR3 DNA is TGTGCCAGCTCACCCCTAGCGGGAGGCCTCTACAATGAGCAGTTCTTC.

This clonotype has only one observation. Because the CDR3's place on the DNA is in doubt, the DNA is left out and the CDR3 is given as listed by TCRdb. The chain couples TRBV12-3 or TRBV12-4 to TRBJ2-7. The CDR3 spans 24 amino acids, including both terminal residues. The CDR3 sequence: CASTNQTSMYLCASSFRAGWEQYF.

A remark on this clonotype: A much larger clone differs from this one at a single base, so this may be a read error. The chain links TRBV28 to TRBJ2-2, with 7 bases that match TRBD2. Germline loops: CDR1 MDHEN, CDR2 SYDVKM. CDR3 length: 15 residues. The CDR3 nucleotides are TGTGCCGGCAGTCTCGGGGGAGGGGCGACCGGGGAGCTGTTTTTT. Translating it yields CAGSLGGGATGELFF.

J is TRBJ2-5 and V is TRBV7-9; D possibly corresponds to TRBD1 (6 bases). CDR1 and CDR2 from the germline V gene are SEHNR and FQNEAQ (reference sequence). Trimming removed 6 bases from V and 5 bases from J, with 16 bases in between. This CDR3 contains 14 residues. CDR3 sequence: CASSYTGLGETQYF. The CDR3, as DNA: TGTGCCAGCAGTTATACAGGGCTGGGCGAGACCCAGTACTTC.

This clonotype came up a few times. This chain uses TRBV27 with TRBJ2-7; D gene uncertain. Per the germline V gene, CDR1 is MNHEY and CDR2 is SMNVEV (reference sequence). This CDR3 has 16 residues. V shed 2 bases and J shed 5 bases, with 19 bases lying between them. The CDR3 sequence is CASSLVFGSVGNEQYF. The CDR3 DNA reads TGTGCCAGCAGTTTAGTTTTTGGGTCGGTTGGCAACGAGCAGTACTTC.

The chain has TRBV5-1 and TRBJ2-4; 14 nucleotides match TRBD2. The CDR3 runs to 21 residues. V shed 5 bases and J 3 bases; nucleotides not matched to a gene: 19. Germline V gives CDR1 SGHRS, CDR2 YFSETQ. Here the CDR3 DNA reads TGCGCCAGCAGATACCTTCCGGGACTAGCGGGAGACAGGGCAGGCAAAAACATTCAGTACTTC. Amino acid sequence: CASRYLPGLAGDRAGKNIQYF.

The genes are TRBV20-1 and TRBJ2-1, with D possibly matching TRBD1 (6 bases). The CDR3 is 14 amino acids. Between the trimmed V and J ends, which lost 2 bases and 2 bases, there was a span of 10 bases. CDR1 DFQATT and CDR2 SNEGSKA come from the germline V gene (reference sequence). The CDR3 nucleotides read TGCAGTGCTAGATATGGGGGCCCCTACAATGAGCAGTTCTTC. This sequence encodes CSARYGGPYNEQFF.

The genes are TRBV7-6 and TRBJ2-7; TRBD1 agrees at 12 bases. This CDR3 is built from 18 residues. V was pared by 5 bases and J by 3 bases, with 14 bases of the junction left unmatched. CDR1 and CDR2 from the germline V gene are SGHVS and FNYEAQ. The CDR3 sequence: CASSPDPGQGAPFYEQYF. CDR3 sequence (DNA): TGTGCCAGCAGCCCAGACCCGGGACAGGGGGCACCATTCTACGAGCAGTACTTC.

V usage is TRBV7-9 and J usage is TRBJ2-1; D may be TRBD1 (5 bases). Between the trimmed V and J ends, which lost 7 bases and 6 bases, there was a span of 16 bases. CDR1 SEHNR and CDR2 FQNEAQ come from the germline V gene (reference sequence). The CDR3 contains 14 residues. In DNA, the CDR3 is TGTGCCAGCACCCTAAGGGGATCCCCCAATGAGCAGTTCTTC. This translates into CASTLRGSPNEQFF.

The chain carries TRBV2 and TRBJ2-1; 8 positions match TRBD2. The CDR3 is 15 residues long. J lost 3 bases, V lost 5 bases, and 6 bases had no gene match. CDR1 is SNHLY and CDR2 is FYNNEI in the germline V gene. The CDR3 sequence: CASSTAGVYYNEQFF. CDR3 DNA: TGTGCCAGCAGTACAGCGGGAGTTTACTACAATGAGCAGTTCTTC.

This clonotype was found many times. The rearrangement joins TRBV4-2 to TRBJ2-7, with 10 nucleotides matching TRBD2. V lost 3 bases, J lost 2 bases, and 7 bases stayed unmatched. The CDR3 contains 16 residues. Per the germline V gene, CDR1 is LGHNA and CDR2 is YNFKEQ. The CDR3 here is CASSHLSGRAAYEQYF. CDR3 in DNA: TGTGCCAGCAGCCACCTAAGCGGGAGGGCCGCCTACGAGCAGTACTTC.

This clonotype was detected ten times or more. The chain is built from TRBV4-2 and TRBJ2-1; no clear D. The CDR3 has 13 amino acids. CDR1 is LGHNA and CDR2 is YNFKEQ in the germline V gene. V was cut by 4 bases and J by 7 bases, with 11 bases left in between. The CDR3 sequence: CASSPHYRNEQFF. In DNA form, the CDR3 reads TGTGCCAGCAGCCCTCACTACCGGAATGAGCAGTTCTTC.

This clonotype appeared many times. This chain joins TRBV30 and TRBJ2-1; D is possibly TRBD1 or TRBD2 (5 bases each). The germline V gene encodes CDR1 GTSNPN and CDR2 SVGIG (reference sequence). The CDR3 contains 13 residues. V was clipped by 0 bases and J by 2 bases, with 5 bases between them. The CDR3 here is CAWSVGAYNEQFF. CDR3 in DNA: TGTGCCTGGAGTGTGGGGGCCTACAATGAGCAGTTCTTC.

This clonotype was observed at least ten times. This chain joins TRBV30 and TRBJ2-1; 8 bases agree with TRBD2. The CDR3 length is 13 residues. With V trimmed by 5 bases and J by 4 bases, 4 bases remained unmatched. CDR1 and CDR2 from the germline V gene are GTSNPN and SVGIG (reference sequence). CDR3 residues: CAWVAGSYNEQFF. DNA of the CDR3: TGTGCCTGGGTAGCGGGATCATACAATGAGCAGTTCTTC.

Ten or more counts support this clonotype. The junction differs from germline at one of its ends, possibly a read error. The chain uses TRBV28 and TRBJ2-7; D is unresolved. This CDR3 comprises 11 residues. Germline lookup yields CDR1 MDHEN and CDR2 SYDVKM. The CDR3 region has the DNA TGCGCCAGCAGCCTGAATTACGAGCAGTACTTC. Protein: CASSLNYEQYF.

The CDR3 region has the DNA TGTGCCAGTAGCGAGGGGTCTCTTCGTCAGCCCCAGCATTTT. Its translation: CASSEGSLRQPQHF. J is TRBJ1-5 and V is TRBV19, with D possibly matching TRBD1 (5 bases). V gave up 6 bases and J gave up 6 bases, with 15 bases separating them. The CDR3 sequence is 14 residues long. Germline lookup yields CDR1 LNHDA and CDR2 SQIVND (reference sequence).

This clonotype showed up many times. The V and J genes are TRBV2 and TRBJ2-1; possible D gene TRBD1, 6 bases. The germline V gene has CDR1 SNHLY and CDR2 FYNNEI. The CDR3 is 15 residues long. Deletions cut 6 bases from V and 0 bases from J, with 12 bases between. CDR3 bases: TGTGCCAGCAGCCCAGACAGGAGCTCCTACAATGAGCAGTTCTTC. Translated: CASSPDRSSYNEQFF.

This clonotype has at least ten counts. This chain joins TRBV9 and TRBJ1-2, with a weak D call TRBD1 (5 bases). CDR1 is SGDLS and CDR2 is YYNGEE in the germline V gene. Trimming left V 0 bases short and J 2 bases short, with 11 bases between. This CDR3 region has 15 residues. The CDR3 spells CASSVVSDINYGYTF. CDR3 nucleotide sequence: TGTGCCAGCAGCGTAGTCTCGGACATAAACTATGGCTACACCTTC.

The chain has TRBV27 and TRBJ2-7, with a weak D call TRBD2 (6 bases). Trimming removed 6 bases at V and 0 bases at J, with 12 bases between. From germline, CDR1 is MNHEY and CDR2 SMNVEV (reference sequence). This CDR3 is 14 amino acids long. The DNA of the CDR3 is TGTGCCAGCAGCGCCCGGGGGTTCTCCTACGAGCAGTACTTC. Its translation: CASSARGFSYEQYF.

This clonotype turned up a few times. The rearrangement uses TRBV19 and TRBJ2-6; 8 bases are a match to TRBD1. The CDR3 runs to 17 residues. V dropped 4 bases and J dropped 0; count of bases not matched to a gene: 5. The germline V gene has CDR1 LNHDA and CDR2 SQIVND (reference sequence). The chain's CDR3 is CASSTTGAFSGANVLTF. CDR3 DNA: TGTGCCAGTAGTACGACAGGGGCCTTCTCTGGGGCCAACGTCCTGACTTTC.

V and J are TRBV10-3 and TRBJ2-1; D possibly matches TRBD1 or TRBD2 (5 bases each). This CDR3 is built from 14 residues. V lost 2 bases and J lost 8, with 13 bases in between. The germline V gene encodes CDR1 ENHRY and CDR2 SYGVKD. The CDR3 spells CAISEQLRGDEQFF. The CDR3 bases are TGTGCCATCAGTGAGCAACTTCGGGGCGATGAGCAGTTCTTC.

The rearrangement uses TRBV6-1 and TRBJ2-1, with a weak D call TRBD2 (6 bases). V gave up 6 bases and J gave up 1 base, with 13 bases separating them. From germline, CDR1 is MNHNS and CDR2 SASEGT. The CDR3 is 15 residues long. The CDR3 nucleotides are TGTGCCAGCAGGCTTCTTAGCGGATCCTACAATGAGCAGTTCTTC. Translating gives CASRLLSGSYNEQFF.

The table lists this clonotype with many counts. The V call is TRBV3-1, the J call TRBJ1-1, with TRBD1 matching 7 bases. Germline CDR1 reads LGHDT; CDR2 reads YNNKEL (reference sequence). V dropped 4 bases and J dropped 8; count of bases not matched to a gene: 10. This CDR3 has 14 residues. DNA for the CDR3: TGTGCCAGCAGCCCCAACCCGGGACAGCGAGAAGCTTTCTTT. It codes for CASSPNPGQREAFF.